This TCR beta chain comes out of a study of T cells expressing NK-cell markers. Study as a whole: According to the study, TCR beta repertoires originated from sorted CD3+CD56+NKG2C+, CD3+CD56+NKG2C- and CD3+CD56-NKG2C+ T cells. The eight sequenced donors comprised seven who were HCMV-seropositive and one who was seronegative.

A word on this clonotype: Its target is unknown.

UMI-tagged 5'RACE template switching yielded the TCR beta cDNA. TCRdb reanalyzed the 5' RACE reads, giving one entry per CDR3 protein sequence and no DNA. Its table lists 350,000 to 450,000 distinct CDR3 sequences. General observations from the study: As a fraction of CD8+ T cells, dominant NKG2C+ clonotypes reached roughly 1.0-7.5% in a handful of donors.

The V gene's germline CDR1 is MNHEY and CDR2 SMNVEV (reference sequence). This CDR3 comprises 13 residues. The source is a man aged 18 to 69 in good health. The sequencing input was blood T cells: a sorted CD56 or NKG2C T cell subset, CD4+ or CD8+ T cells, or bulk PBMC T cells (not recorded which). V gene TRBV27 combines with J gene TRBJ1-3. Here the CDR3 reads CASSFSLGNTIYF.